Shown below are 8 T cell receptor beta chains from a single sample sequenced in a study of shared clonotypes between healthy human individuals. Clones were sequenced by immunoSEQ multiplex PCR, and TCRdb holds only the in-frame ones, with some missing. The table shows some 500,000 clones, with 90% to 97% occurring only once. Sequencing input: naive CD4+ T cells sorted from blood. The sample's subset: CD45RA+ positively selected. The receptors derive from a woman between 25 and 40 years old in good health.

The chain employs TRBV5-8 and TRBJ1-1; D remains ambiguous. The CDR3 sequence is 14 residues long. Trimming took off 0 bases at V and 5 bases at J, with 11 bases between the two ends. Germline V gene lookup returns CDR1 SGHTS and CDR2 YDEGEE. The CDR3 sequence is CASSLVAGYTEAFF. Here the CDR3 DNA reads TGTGCCAGCAGCTTGGTGGCAGGCTATACTGAAGCTTTCTTT.

The chain uses TRBV4-2 and TRBJ2-7; the D is unclear. V was trimmed by 0 bases and J by 0 bases, leaving 6 bases between them. CDR3 length equals 14 residues. The germline gives CDR1 LGHNA, CDR2 YNFKEQ. This CDR3 reads CASSQERSSYEQYF. The CDR3 DNA reads as TGTGCCAGCAGCCAAGAAAGGAGCTCCTACGAGCAGTACTTC.

This clone was counted once. V usage is TRBV7-8 and J usage is TRBJ2-3, with TRBD2 identical over 15 bases. V gave up 5 bases and J gave up 7 bases; unmatched junction bases: 4. There are 15 residues in the CDR3. Germline V gene data show CDR1 as SGHVS and CDR2 as FQNEAQ. The CDR3 region is CASSPGLAGGNTQYF. Written as DNA, the CDR3 is TGTGCCAGCAGCCCTGGACTAGCGGGAGGGAATACGCAGTATTTT.

This chain connects TRBV19 to TRBJ2-2; 8 bases agree with TRBD1. The germline V gene has CDR1 LNHDA and CDR2 SQIVND (reference sequence). This CDR3 region has 18 residues. The V segment lost 3 bases and the J segment 5 bases; nucleotides outside the gene matches: 14. The CDR3, as DNA: TGTGCCAGTAGTATGCCCGGATGGGCAGGGGGCGGGACCGGGGAGCTGTTTTTT. Its protein is CASSMPGWAGGGTGELFF.

The V gene is TRBV18, the J gene TRBJ2-5, with TRBD1 as a possible D gene (5 bases). Gene TRBJ2-7 matches the end of the DNA better, so the J call may be wrong. CDR1 and CDR2 (germline): KGHSH, LQKENI. The CDR3 has 14 residues. Here the CDR3 DNA reads TGTGCCAGCTCCACGGGCCAGGGTCTACTCGAGCAGTACTTC. Residues: CASSTGQGLLEQYF.

This sequence joins TRBV7-2 and TRBJ2-1; the D is unclear. V shed 1 base and J shed 4 bases, with 11 bases lying between them. The germline V gene encodes CDR1 SGHTA and CDR2 FQGNSA. The CDR3 spans 15 residues. CDR3 protein: CASSLGDLRYNEQFF. As DNA, the CDR3 is TGTGCCAGCAGCTTAGGCGACTTGCGGTACAATGAGCAGTTCTTC.

This clone was recorded once. The CDR3 loop is CASSPRNRPGTGGYEQYF. Here the CDR3 DNA reads TGTGCCAGCTCACCGCGGAATCGACCCGGGACAGGGGGTTACGAGCAGTACTTC. The chain couples TRBV18 to TRBJ2-7, with 11 positions matching TRBD1. With 3 bases clipped from V and 4 bases from J, the junction kept 14 bases outside the gene matches. The germline V gene encodes CDR1 KGHSH and CDR2 LQKENI. The CDR3 has 18 residues.

The rearrangement links TRBV30 to TRBJ2-7, with 11 bases identical to TRBD2. The ends lost 0 bases at V and 13 bases at J; junction bases unmatched: 5. CDR3 length: 12 amino acids. Germline CDR1 is GTSNPN and CDR2 is SVGIG (reference sequence). CDR3 amino acids: CAWSVPSGRLYF. For the CDR3, the DNA is TGTGCCTGGAGTGTTCCTAGCGGGAGGTTATACTTC.